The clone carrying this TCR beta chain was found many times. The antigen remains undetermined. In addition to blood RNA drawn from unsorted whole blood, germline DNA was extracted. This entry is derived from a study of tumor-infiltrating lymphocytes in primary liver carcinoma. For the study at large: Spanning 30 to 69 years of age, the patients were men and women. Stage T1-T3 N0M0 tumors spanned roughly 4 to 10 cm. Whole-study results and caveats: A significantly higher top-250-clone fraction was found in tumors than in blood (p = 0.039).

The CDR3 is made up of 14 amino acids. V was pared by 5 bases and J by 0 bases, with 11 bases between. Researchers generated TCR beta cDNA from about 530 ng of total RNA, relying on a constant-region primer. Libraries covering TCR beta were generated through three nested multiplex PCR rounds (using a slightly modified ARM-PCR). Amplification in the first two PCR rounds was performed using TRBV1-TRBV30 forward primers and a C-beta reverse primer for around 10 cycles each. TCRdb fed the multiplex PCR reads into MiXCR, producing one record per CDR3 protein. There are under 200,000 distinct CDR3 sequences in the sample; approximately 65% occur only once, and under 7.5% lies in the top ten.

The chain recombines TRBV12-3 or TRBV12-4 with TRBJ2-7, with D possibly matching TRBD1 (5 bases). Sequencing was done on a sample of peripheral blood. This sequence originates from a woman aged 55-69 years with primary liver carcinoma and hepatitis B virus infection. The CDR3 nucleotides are TGTGCCAGCAGTCTCAGGACATACTCCTACGAGCAGTACTTC. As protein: CASSLRTYSYEQYF.